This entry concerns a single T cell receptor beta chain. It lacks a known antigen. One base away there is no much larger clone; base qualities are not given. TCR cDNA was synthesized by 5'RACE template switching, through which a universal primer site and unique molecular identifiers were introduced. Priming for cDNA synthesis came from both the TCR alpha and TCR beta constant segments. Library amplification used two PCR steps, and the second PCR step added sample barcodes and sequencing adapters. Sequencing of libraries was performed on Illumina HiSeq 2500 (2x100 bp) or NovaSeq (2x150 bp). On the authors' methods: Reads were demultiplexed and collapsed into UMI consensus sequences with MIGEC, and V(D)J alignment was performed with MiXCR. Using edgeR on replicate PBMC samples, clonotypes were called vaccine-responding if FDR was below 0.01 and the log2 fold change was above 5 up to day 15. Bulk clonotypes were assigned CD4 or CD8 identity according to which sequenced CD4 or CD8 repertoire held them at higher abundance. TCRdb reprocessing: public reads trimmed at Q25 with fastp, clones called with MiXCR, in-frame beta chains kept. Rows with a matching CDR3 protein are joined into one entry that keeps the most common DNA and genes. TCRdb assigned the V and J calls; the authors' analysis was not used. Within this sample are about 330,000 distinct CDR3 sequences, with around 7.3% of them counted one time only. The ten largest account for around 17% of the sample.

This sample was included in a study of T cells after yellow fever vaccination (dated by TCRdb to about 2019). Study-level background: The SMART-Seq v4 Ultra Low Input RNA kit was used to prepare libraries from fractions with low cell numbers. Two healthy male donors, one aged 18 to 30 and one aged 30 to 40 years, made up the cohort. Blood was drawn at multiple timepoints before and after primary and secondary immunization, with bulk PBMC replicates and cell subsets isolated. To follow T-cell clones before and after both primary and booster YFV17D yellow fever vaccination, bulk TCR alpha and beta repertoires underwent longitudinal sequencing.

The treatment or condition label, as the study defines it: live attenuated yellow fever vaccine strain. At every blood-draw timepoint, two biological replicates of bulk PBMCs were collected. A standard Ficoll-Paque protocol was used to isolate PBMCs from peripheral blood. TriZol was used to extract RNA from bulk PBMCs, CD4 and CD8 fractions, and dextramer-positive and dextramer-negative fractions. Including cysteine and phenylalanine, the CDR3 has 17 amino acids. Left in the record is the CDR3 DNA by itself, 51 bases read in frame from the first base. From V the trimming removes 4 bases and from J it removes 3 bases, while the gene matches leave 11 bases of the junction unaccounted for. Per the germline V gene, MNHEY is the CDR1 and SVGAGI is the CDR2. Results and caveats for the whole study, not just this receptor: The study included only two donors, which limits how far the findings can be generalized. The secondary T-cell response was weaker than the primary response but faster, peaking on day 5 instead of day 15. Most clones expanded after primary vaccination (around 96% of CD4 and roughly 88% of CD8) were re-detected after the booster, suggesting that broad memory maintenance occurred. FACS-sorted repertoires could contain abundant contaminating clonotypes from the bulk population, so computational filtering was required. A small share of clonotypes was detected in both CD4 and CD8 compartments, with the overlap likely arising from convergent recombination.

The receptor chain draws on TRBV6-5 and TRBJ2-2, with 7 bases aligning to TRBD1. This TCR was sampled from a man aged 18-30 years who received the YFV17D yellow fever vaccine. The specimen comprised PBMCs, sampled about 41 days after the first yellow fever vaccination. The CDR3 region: CASSSVRRQGYTGELFF. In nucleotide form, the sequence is TGTGCCAGCAGTTCCGTCCGCAGACAGGGCTACACCGGGGAGCTGTTTTTT.